This TCR beta chain was retrieved from a study of T cell responses to AZD1222 COVID-19 vaccine. Germline CDR1 and CDR2: SGHVS and FQNEAQ. The CDR3 has 12 amino acids. Trimming removed 4 bases at V and 9 bases at J, with 10 bases between. A note on this clone: Its antigen is unknown.

TCRdb's table, derived via immunoSEQ multiplex PCR, lists solely in-frame clones and lacks some. Of 160,000 or so clones listed, 80% to 95% are singletons. Findings and limits, study-wide: Only a handful of AZD1222 recipients tested seropositive at baseline. Two doses of AZD1222 preceded a rise in Spike-specific TCR breadth and depth. The repertoires were collected only after the peak T cell response. Mapped onto spike, vaccine-associated CD4 TCRs spanned it and were dominant at 160-218 and 743-854.

The chain carries TRBV7-8 and TRBJ2-1; D is possibly TRBD2 (5 bases). This receptor was taken from an adult in good health. The specimen was peripheral blood, collected on day 0 of AZD1222 vaccination. The CDR3 protein is CASSSLGGEQFF. CDR3 sequence (DNA): TGTGCCAGCAGCTCCCTCGGAGGTGAGCAGTTCTTC. The full variable domain, its missing parts supplied by reference TRBV7-8 and TRBJ2-1, is GAGVSQSPRYKVAKRGQDVALRCDPISGHVSLFWYQQALGQGPEFLTYFQNEAQLDKSGLPSDRFFAERPEGSVSTLKIQRTQQEDSAVYLCASSSLGGEQFFGPGTRLTVL.